This T cell receptor beta chain was profiled in a study of blood T cell repertoires in COVID-19. Profiling relied on immunoSEQ multiplex PCR, and the TCRdb table lists in-frame clones only, not all of them. The sample shows around 300,000 clones, about 83% of them seen only once. V was shortened by 2 bases and J by 2 bases, with 6 bases between the two germline ends. Germline V lookup: CDR1 SEHNR, CDR2 FQNEAQ (reference sequence). The CDR3 is made up of 13 amino acids. Material for sequencing was peripheral blood. This receptor was identified in a woman between 50 and 59 years old who had recovered from COVID-19. V is TRBV7-9 and J is TRBJ1-1, with unresolved D. This chain's CDR3 is CASSLIANTEAFF. The DNA of the CDR3 is TGTGCCAGCAGCTTAATAGCAAACACTGAAGCTTTCTTT.